Shown below are 10 T cell receptor beta chains from a single sample sequenced in a study of cytotoxic CD8 clonotypes in ibrutinib-treated CLL. Method: immunoSEQ multiplex PCR; TCRdb's copy keeps in-frame clones and lacks some. In the table there are 250,000 or so clones, around three quarters of which are singletons. The sequences come from PBMCs, collected after 24 months of ibrutinib treatment. The receptors here all came from a human donor with chronic lymphocytic leukemia.

This chain's CDR3 is CASSRTGDETQYF. CDR3 nucleotide sequence: TGTGCCAGCAGCCGGACAGGGGACGAGACCCAGTACTTC. The V call is TRBV7-9, the J call TRBJ2-5; 9 nucleotides match TRBD1. CDR1 and CDR2 (germline): SEHNR, FQNEAQ (reference sequence). This CDR3 contains 13 residues. With V trimmed by 5 bases and J by 5 bases, 3 bases remained unmatched.

V usage is TRBV9 and J usage is TRBJ2-7, with D unresolved. From germline, CDR1 is SGDLS and CDR2 YYNGEE. There are 12 residues in the CDR3. Trimming removed 3 bases from V and 3 bases from J, with 7 bases in between. CDR3 amino acids: CASSAVDYEQYF. The CDR3 region has the DNA TGTGCCAGCAGCGCAGTGGACTACGAGCAGTACTTC.

The chain recombines TRBV11-2 with TRBJ2-1; D is perhaps TRBD2 (5 bases). CDR1 SGHAT and CDR2 FQNNGV come from the germline V gene. CDR3 length equals 18 residues. Trimming stripped 3 bases from V and 0 bases from J, with 18 bases between. The CDR3 reads CASSLLLLGPSSYNEQFF. The CDR3 DNA sequence: TGTGCCAGCAGCTTGTTATTACTAGGTCCCAGCTCCTACAATGAGCAGTTCTTC.

V is TRBV9 and J is TRBJ2-7; 12 bases are a match to TRBD2. V shed 3 bases, J shed 2 bases, and the junction held 0 bases outside the gene matches. The CDR3 contains 14 residues. CDR1 and CDR2 from the germline V gene are SGDLS and YYNGEE. The CDR3 DNA sequence: TGTGCCAGCAGCGGGACTAGCGGGACCTACGAGCAGTACTTC. Protein sequence: CASSGTSGTYEQYF.

CDR3 residues: CASSLGQGGNNEQFF. The CDR3 coding sequence is TGCGCCAGCAGCCTGGGACAGGGGGGGAACAATGAGCAGTTCTTC. This chain joins TRBV5-1 and TRBJ2-1, with TRBD1 matching over 11 bases. The CDR3 is 15 amino acids. Trimming cost V 4 bases and J 5 bases; bases outside gene matches: 5. The germline V gene has CDR1 SGHRS and CDR2 YFSETQ.

The J gene is TRBJ2-3, the V gene TRBV28; D perhaps matches TRBD1 (6 bases). The CDR3 spans 15 residues. V was clipped by 1 base and J by 4 bases, with 12 bases between them. Germline CDR1 MDHEN, CDR2 SYDVKM. CDR3 loop: CASSLSGARPDTQYF. DNA for the CDR3: TGTGCCAGCAGTTTATCAGGGGCAAGACCAGATACGCAGTATTTT.

V gene TRBV30 combines with J gene TRBJ1-2; D perhaps matches TRBD1 (5 bases). Germline loops: CDR1 GTSNPN, CDR2 SVGIG (reference sequence). V lost 5 bases, J lost 4 bases, and 17 bases lay in between. The CDR3 extends over 14 amino acids. The CDR3 loop is CAWQTGTWGYGYTF. Written as DNA, the CDR3 is TGTGCCTGGCAGACCGGGACCTGGGGCTATGGCTACACCTTC.

V is TRBV4-2 and J is TRBJ2-6; no definite D call. Germline loops: CDR1 LGHNA, CDR2 YNFKEQ. V was clipped by 4 bases and J by 2 bases, with 15 bases between them. The CDR3 spans 17 residues. The CDR3 spells CASSLNSLGTGANVLTF. The CDR3 DNA reads TGTGCCAGCAGCCTAAACAGTCTGGGTACTGGGGCCAACGTCCTGACTTTC.

The V call is TRBV28, the J call TRBJ1-5; 9 nucleotides align to TRBD1. Trimming at V came to 10 bases and at J to 5 bases, leaving 12 bases not matched to a gene. Germline V gene data show CDR1 as MDHEN and CDR2 as SYDVKM. CDR3 length: 15 residues. The CDR3 region has the DNA TGTGCCACCGTGCAAACGCGGGACAGGGATCAGCCCCAGCATTTT. Translating it yields CATVQTRDRDQPQHF.

This clone was picked up a small number of times. V is TRBV9 and J is TRBJ2-7, with 7 bases identical to TRBD2. Germline V gene lookup returns CDR1 SGDLS and CDR2 YYNGEE. This CDR3 region has 13 residues. With 3 bases clipped from V and 7 bases from J, the junction kept 7 bases outside the gene matches. The CDR3 is CASSGGLVDEQYF. The CDR3 region has the DNA TGTGCCAGCAGCGGAGGACTAGTGGATGAGCAGTACTTC.